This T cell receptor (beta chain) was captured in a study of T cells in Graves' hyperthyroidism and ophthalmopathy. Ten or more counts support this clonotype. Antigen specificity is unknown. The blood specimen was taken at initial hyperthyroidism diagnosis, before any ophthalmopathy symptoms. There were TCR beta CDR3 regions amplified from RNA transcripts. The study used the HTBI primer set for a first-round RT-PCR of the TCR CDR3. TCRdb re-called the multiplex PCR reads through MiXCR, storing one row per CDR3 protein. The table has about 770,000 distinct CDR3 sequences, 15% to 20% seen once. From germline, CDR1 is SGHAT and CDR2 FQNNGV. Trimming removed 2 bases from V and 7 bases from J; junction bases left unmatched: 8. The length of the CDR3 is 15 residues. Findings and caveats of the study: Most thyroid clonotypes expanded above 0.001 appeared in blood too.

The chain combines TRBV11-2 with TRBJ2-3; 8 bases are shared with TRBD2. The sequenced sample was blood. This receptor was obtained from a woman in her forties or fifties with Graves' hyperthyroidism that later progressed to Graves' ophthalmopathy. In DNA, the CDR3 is TGTGCCAGCAGCTTATCGGGGGGGGGCCGGTATACGCAGTATTTT. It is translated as CASSLSGGGRYTQYF. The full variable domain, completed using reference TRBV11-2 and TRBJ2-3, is EAGVAQSPRYKIIEKRQSVAFWCNPISGHATLYWYQQILGQGPKLLIQFQNNGVVDDSQLPKDRFSAERLKGVDSTLKIQPAKLEDSAVYLCASSLSGGGRYTQYFGPGTRLTVL.